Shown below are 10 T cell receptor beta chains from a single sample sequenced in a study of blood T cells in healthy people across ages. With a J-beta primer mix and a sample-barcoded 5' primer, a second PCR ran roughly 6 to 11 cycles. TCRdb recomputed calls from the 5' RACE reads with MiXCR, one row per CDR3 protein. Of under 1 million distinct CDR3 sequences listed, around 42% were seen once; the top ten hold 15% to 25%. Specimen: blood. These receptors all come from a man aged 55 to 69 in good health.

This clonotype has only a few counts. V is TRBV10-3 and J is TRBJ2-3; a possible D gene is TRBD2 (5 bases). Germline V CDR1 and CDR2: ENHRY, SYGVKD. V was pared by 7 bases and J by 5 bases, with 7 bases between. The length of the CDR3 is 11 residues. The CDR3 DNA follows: TGTGCCATCAAGGAGGTAGATACGCAGTATTTT. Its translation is CAIKEVDTQYF.

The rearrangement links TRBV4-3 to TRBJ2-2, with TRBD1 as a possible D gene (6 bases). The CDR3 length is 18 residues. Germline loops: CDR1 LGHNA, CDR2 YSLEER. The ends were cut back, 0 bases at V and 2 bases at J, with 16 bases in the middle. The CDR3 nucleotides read TGCGCCAGCAGCCAAGATCGACTTGGGGGCCTTAACACCGGGGAGCTGTTTTTT. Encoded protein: CASSQDRLGGLNTGELFF.

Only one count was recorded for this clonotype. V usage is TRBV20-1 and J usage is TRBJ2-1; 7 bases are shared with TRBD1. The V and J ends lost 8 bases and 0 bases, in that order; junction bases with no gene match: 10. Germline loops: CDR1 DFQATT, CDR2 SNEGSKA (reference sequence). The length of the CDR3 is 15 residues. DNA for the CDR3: TGCAGTATGAAGGGGGCTACCTTCTCCTACAATGAGCAGTTCTTC. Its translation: CSMKGATFSYNEQFF.

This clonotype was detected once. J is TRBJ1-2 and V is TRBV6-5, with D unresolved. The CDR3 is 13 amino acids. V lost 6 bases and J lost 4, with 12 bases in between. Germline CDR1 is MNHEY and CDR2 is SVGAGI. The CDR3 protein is CASRMDDSYGYTF. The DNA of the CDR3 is TGTGCCAGCAGGATGGACGATAGCTATGGCTACACCTTC.

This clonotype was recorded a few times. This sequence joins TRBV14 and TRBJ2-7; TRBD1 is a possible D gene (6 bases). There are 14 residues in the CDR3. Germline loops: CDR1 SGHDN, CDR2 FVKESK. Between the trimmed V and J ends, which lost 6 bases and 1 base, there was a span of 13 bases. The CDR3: CASSHLGQSYEQYF. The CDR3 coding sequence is TGTGCCAGCAGTCACTTAGGACAGTCCTACGAGCAGTACTTC.

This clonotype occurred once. CDR3 amino acids: CASSSTQSYGYTF. The CDR3 coding sequence is TGTGCCAGCAGCTCCACGCAAAGCTATGGCTACACCTTC. V usage is TRBV6-2 or TRBV6-3 and J usage is TRBJ1-2; D is ambiguous. This CDR3 region has 13 residues. Germline CDR1 reads MNHEY; CDR2 reads SVGEGT. Trimming shortened V by 6 bases and J by 4 bases, and 12 bases separated the two germline ends.

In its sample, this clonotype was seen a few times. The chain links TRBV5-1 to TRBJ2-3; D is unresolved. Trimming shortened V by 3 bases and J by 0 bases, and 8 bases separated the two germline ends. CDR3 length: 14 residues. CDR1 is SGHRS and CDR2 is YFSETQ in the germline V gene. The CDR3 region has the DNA TGCGCCAGCAGCTGGGCTACGAGCACAGATACGCAGTATTTT. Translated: CASSWATSTDTQYF. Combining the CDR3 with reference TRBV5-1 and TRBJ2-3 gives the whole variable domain KAGVTQTPRYLIKTRGQQVTLSCSPISGHRSVSWYQQTPGQGLQFLFEYFSETQRNKGNFPGRFSGRQFSNSRSEMNVSTLELGDSALYLCASSWATSTDTQYFGPGTRLTVL.

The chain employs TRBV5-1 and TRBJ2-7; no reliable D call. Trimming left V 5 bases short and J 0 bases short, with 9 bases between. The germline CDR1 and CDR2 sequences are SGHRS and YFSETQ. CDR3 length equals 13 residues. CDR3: CASRQVPSYEQYF. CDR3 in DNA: TGCGCCAGCAGGCAGGTTCCCTCCTACGAGCAGTACTTC.

The CDR3 spells CASSVGGPPIEGYTF. The CDR3, as DNA: TGTGCCAGCAGCGTAGGAGGGCCCCCCATCGAGGGCTACACCTTC. V and J are TRBV9 and TRBJ1-2; D uncertain. Trimming took off 0 bases at V and 8 bases at J, with 17 bases between the two ends. CDR3 length: 15 amino acids. Germline CDR1 SGDLS, CDR2 YYNGEE.

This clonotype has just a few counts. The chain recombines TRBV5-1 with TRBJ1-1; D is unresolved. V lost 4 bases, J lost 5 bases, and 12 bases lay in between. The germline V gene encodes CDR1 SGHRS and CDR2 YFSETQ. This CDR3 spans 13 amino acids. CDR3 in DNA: TGCGCCAGCAGCCGAAGGGCGGAGACTGAAGCTTTCTTT. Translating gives CASSRRAETEAFF.